The sequence of this T cell receptor beta chain was determined in a study of PD-1 blockade in mismatch repair-deficient tumors. Trimming removed 0 bases from V and 3 bases from J, with 4 bases in between. Germline V gives CDR1 KGHSH, CDR2 LQKENI. The CDR3 length is 13 residues. The protocol was immunoSEQ multiplex PCR, while the TCRdb copy is restricted to in-frame clones and leaves out a portion. Of roughly 15,000 clones listed, 84% were seen once; the top ten hold over 15%. The origin of this receptor is an adult with mismatch repair-deficient cancer. The chain has TRBV18 and TRBJ2-3, with no clear D. This material consisted of PBMCs, taken before pembrolizumab treatment. The CDR3 sequence: CASSPPQTDTQYF. The DNA of the CDR3 is TGTGCCAGCTCACCACCACAAACAGATACGCAGTATTTT.